The rows below give T cell receptor beta chains drawn from one sample of a study of OX40 agonist ivuxolimab in advanced cancers. Data came from immunoSEQ multiplex PCR; TCRdb stores just in-frame clones and leaves some out. The data contain over 55,000 clones, 77% of them singletons. Sequencing used CD4+ or CD8+ T cells sorted from blood, obtained in a trial of the OX40 agonist ivuxolimab. Every receptor here comes from an adult with an advanced solid tumor such as melanoma, head and neck, liver or kidney cancer. Both conserved end residues are part of each CDR3. Each record gives: clone size, J gene, V gene, D gene, CDR3 protein, CDR3 DNA. A D gene is named only where the DNA matches it firmly. Clone size is stated in some rows and not others, as once, few, many or a class when expanded.

clone size: NA
J gene: TRBJ2-7
V gene: TRBV7-8
D gene: TRBD1
CDR3 protein: CASSLRDSPYEQYF
CDR3 DNA: TGTGCCAGCAGCTTAAGGGACAGCCCCTACGAGCAGTACTTC

clone size: NA
J gene: TRBJ2-5
V gene: TRBV7-9
D gene: TRBD2
CDR3 protein: CASSPLAKSGSRETQYF
CDR3 DNA: TGTGCCAGCAGCCCCCTGGCCAAAAGCGGGAGTAGGGAGACCCAGTACTTC

clone size: few
J gene: TRBJ1-2
V gene: TRBV7-6
D gene: NA
CDR3 protein: CASSDFPSNYGYTF
CDR3 DNA: TGTGCCAGCAGCGACTTTCCTTCTAACTATGGCTACACCTTC

clone size: NA
J gene: TRBJ1-3
V gene: TRBV18
D gene: NA
CDR3 protein: CASSPSVAISGNTIYF
CDR3 DNA: TGTGCCAGCTCACCATCGGTTGCGATATCTGGAAACACCATATATTTT

clone size: NA
J gene: TRBJ2-6
V gene: TRBV11-2
D gene: NA
CDR3 protein: CASSLLGTGANVLTF
CDR3 DNA: TGTGCCAGCAGCTTATTGGGTACTGGGGCCAACGTCCTGACTTTC

clone size: once
J gene: TRBJ2-2
V gene: TRBV18
D gene: TRBD1
CDR3 protein: CASSLRTGDTGELFF
CDR3 DNA: TGTGCCAGCTCACTTCGGACAGGGGACACCGGGGAGCTGTTTTTT

clone size: NA
J gene: TRBJ2-5
V gene: TRBV5-6
D gene: TRBD2
CDR3 protein: CASSPRLAGGPQTQYF
CDR3 DNA: TGTGCCAGCAGCCCCCGACTAGCGGGGGGGCCGCAGACCCAGTACTTC

clone size: NA
J gene: TRBJ2-7
V gene: TRBV18
D gene: NA
CDR3 protein: CASSPTSDSEQYF
CDR3 DNA: TGTGCCAGCTCACCAACCTCCGACAGCGAGCAGTACTTC

clone size: once
J gene: TRBJ2-3
V gene: TRBV29-1
D gene: TRBD2
CDR3 protein: CSVASSGRATDTQYF
CDR3 DNA: TGCAGCGTTGCGTCTAGCGGGAGGGCCACAGATACGCAGTATTTT

clone size: NA
J gene: TRBJ2-2
V gene: TRBV6-6
D gene: NA
CDR3 protein: CASRNPWQADTGELFF
CDR3 DNA: TGTGCCAGCAGGAACCCATGGCAGGCCGACACCGGGGAGCTGTTTTTT

clone size: NA
J gene: TRBJ1-2
V gene: TRBV5-8
D gene: NA
CDR3 protein: CASSFFALREVYGYTF
CDR3 DNA: TGTGCCAGCAGCTTCTTTGCCCTGAGAGAAGTCTATGGCTACACCTTC

clone size: NA
J gene: TRBJ2-3
V gene: TRBV2
D gene: NA
CDR3 protein: CASSGRCF
CDR3 DNA: TGTGCCAGCAGCGGCCGGTGTTTT

clone size: NA
J gene: TRBJ2-5
V gene: TRBV7-9
D gene: NA
CDR3 protein: CASSHRTVETQYF
CDR3 DNA: TGTGCCAGCAGCCACCGGACCGTCGAGACCCAGTACTTC

clone size: NA
J gene: TRBJ2-2
V gene: TRBV7-2
D gene: NA
CDR3 protein: CASSLDVANTGELFF
CDR3 DNA: TGTGCCAGCAGCTTAGATGTAGCGAACACCGGGGAGCTGTTTTTT

clone size: few
J gene: TRBJ2-3
V gene: TRBV7-9
D gene: NA
CDR3 protein: CASSLGPDTQYF
CDR3 DNA: TGTGCCAGCAGCTTAGGACCAGATACGCAGTATTTT

clone size: NA
J gene: TRBJ1-6
V gene: TRBV9
D gene: TRBD1
CDR3 protein: CASSVGYTGGRGSPLHF
CDR3 DNA: TGTGCCAGCAGCGTAGGGTATACAGGGGGGCGAGGATCACCCCTCCACTTT

clone size: NA
J gene: TRBJ1-2
V gene: TRBV5-1
D gene: NA
CDR3 protein: CASSVGGANYGYTF
CDR3 DNA: TGCGCCAGCAGCGTGGGGGGAGCTAACTATGGCTACACCTTC

clone size: NA
J gene: TRBJ2-3
V gene: TRBV6-4
D gene: TRBD1
CDR3 protein: CASSRQGADTQYF
CDR3 DNA: TGTGCCAGCAGCAGACAGGGGGCAGATACGCAGTATTTT

clone size: NA
J gene: TRBJ1-3
V gene: TRBV7-2
D gene: NA
CDR3 protein: CASSFGGHSGNTIYF
CDR3 DNA: TGTGCCAGCAGCTTTGGGGGGCACTCTGGAAACACCATATATTTT

clone size: few
J gene: TRBJ1-1
V gene: TRBV10-2
D gene: TRBD1
CDR3 protein: CASRRQGANTEAFF
CDR3 DNA: TGCGCCAGCAGAAGACAGGGGGCGAACACTGAAGCTTTCTTT

clone size: NA
J gene: TRBJ2-1
V gene: TRBV14
D gene: NA
CDR3 protein: CASSPPGGTSSYNEQFF
CDR3 DNA: TGTGCCAGCAGCCCCCCTGGGGGGACGAGCTCCTACAATGAGCAGTTCTTC

clone size: once
J gene: TRBJ1-1
V gene: TRBV2
D gene: NA
CDR3 protein: CASSTLREGAEAFF
CDR3 DNA: TGTGCCAGCAGTACCCTCAGGGAAGGGGCTGAAGCTTTCTTT

clone size: few
J gene: TRBJ1-2
V gene: TRBV30
D gene: NA
CDR3 protein: CAWNRAGLPYGYTF
CDR3 DNA: TGTGCCTGGAATCGGGCAGGGCTTCCCTATGGCTACACCTTC

clone size: once
J gene: TRBJ2-5
V gene: TRBV10-2
D gene: NA
CDR3 protein: CASSEPRGSSGTQYF
CDR3 DNA: TGCGCCAGCAGTGAGCCCAGGGGCTCGTCGGGGACCCAGTACTTC

clone size: NA
J gene: TRBJ2-5
V gene: TRBV6-1
D gene: NA
CDR3 protein: CASSEQGVKTQYF
CDR3 DNA: TGTGCCAGCAGTGAACAGGGTGTAAAGACCCAGTACTTC

clone size: once
J gene: TRBJ2-5
V gene: TRBV18
D gene: NA
CDR3 protein: CASSLDLAQTQYF
CDR3 DNA: TGTGCCAGCTCTCTAGACTTGGCGCAGACCCAGTACTTC

clone size: NA
J gene: TRBJ1-4
V gene: TRBV28
D gene: NA
CDR3 protein: CAAVDRSNEKLFF
CDR3 DNA: TGTGCCGCAGTCGACAGGAGCAATGAAAAACTGTTTTTT

clone size: NA
J gene: TRBJ2-1
V gene: TRBV9
D gene: NA
CDR3 protein: CASSPFGAGSYNEQFF
CDR3 DNA: TGTGCCAGCAGCCCCTTCGGGGCGGGGTCCTACAATGAGCAGTTCTTC

clone size: NA
J gene: TRBJ1-5
V gene: TRBV6-6
D gene: TRBD1
CDR3 protein: CASSYWDREVQPQHF
CDR3 DNA: TGTGCCAGCAGTTACTGGGACAGGGAGGTTCAGCCCCAGCATTTT

clone size: NA
J gene: TRBJ1-5
V gene: TRBV6-5
D gene: NA
CDR3 protein: CASSYVAEGPQHF
CDR3 DNA: TGTGCCAGCAGTTACGTGGCGGAGGGGCCCCAGCATTTT

clone size: NA
J gene: TRBJ1-5
V gene: TRBV28
D gene: NA
CDR3 protein: CASTENRVVQPQHF
CDR3 DNA: TGTGCCAGCACAGAGAACAGGGTGGTTCAGCCCCAGCATTTT

clone size: NA
J gene: TRBJ1-1
V gene: TRBV18
D gene: TRBD1
CDR3 protein: CASSPEGPRGRAEAFF
CDR3 DNA: TGTGCCAGCTCCCCGGAAGGACCCAGGGGGCGCGCTGAAGCTTTCTTT

clone size: NA
J gene: TRBJ1-1
V gene: TRBV6-1
D gene: NA
CDR3 protein: CASTTGQGFTEAFF
CDR3 DNA: TGTGCCAGCACGACCGGGCAGGGTTTCACTGAAGCTTTCTTT

clone size: NA
J gene: TRBJ2-1
V gene: TRBV5-1
D gene: TRBD2
CDR3 protein: CASSLRLAGYNEQFF
CDR3 DNA: TGCGCCAGCAGCTTGAGACTAGCGGGCTACAATGAGCAGTTCTTC

clone size: NA
J gene: TRBJ1-1
V gene: TRBV7-6
D gene: NA
CDR3 protein: CASSLLGANTEAFF
CDR3 DNA: TGTGCCAGCAGCTTATTGGGAGCGAACACTGAAGCTTTCTTT

clone size: NA
J gene: TRBJ1-3
V gene: TRBV6-1
D gene: TRBD1
CDR3 protein: CASSSRDSPGNTIYF
CDR3 DNA: TGTGCCAGCAGTTCCCGGGACAGCCCTGGAAACACCATATATTTT

clone size: NA
J gene: TRBJ2-1
V gene: TRBV27
D gene: NA
CDR3 protein: CASSLYERAGEQFF
CDR3 DNA: TGTGCCAGCAGTTTATATGAAAGGGCTGGCGAGCAGTTCTTC

clone size: NA
J gene: TRBJ1-6
V gene: TRBV5-1
D gene: NA
CDR3 protein: CASSLEGLNSPLHF
CDR3 DNA: TGCGCCAGCAGCTTGGAAGGGTTGAATTCACCCCTCCACTTT

clone size: NA
J gene: TRBJ1-5
V gene: TRBV4-3
D gene: NA
CDR3 protein: CASSQEEQGPQHF
CDR3 DNA: TGCGCCAGCAGCCAAGAAGAACAGGGACCCCAGCATTTT

clone size: NA
J gene: TRBJ1-2
V gene: TRBV2
D gene: NA
CDR3 protein: CASMRRANYGYTF
CDR3 DNA: TGTGCCAGCATGAGGAGAGCTAACTATGGCTACACCTTC

clone size: NA
J gene: TRBJ1-2
V gene: TRBV4-3
D gene: NA
CDR3 protein: CASSLRPPRGREGYTF
CDR3 DNA: TGCGCCAGCAGCCTAAGACCACCCCGGGGACGAGAAGGCTACACCTTC

clone size: NA
J gene: TRBJ1-3
V gene: TRBV25-1
D gene: NA
CDR3 protein: CASSEPGTIGNTIYF
CDR3 DNA: TGTGCCAGCAGTGAACCGGGGACGATCGGAAACACCATATATTTT

clone size: few
J gene: TRBJ1-4
V gene: TRBV19
D gene: NA
CDR3 protein: CASRVDTPTNEKLFF
CDR3 DNA: TGTGCCAGTAGAGTAGACACCCCAACTAATGAAAAACTGTTTTTT

clone size: once
J gene: TRBJ2-7
V gene: TRBV6-6
D gene: NA
CDR3 protein: CASSYSRPEQYF
CDR3 DNA: TGTGCCAGCAGTTACTCAAGGCCAGAGCAGTACTTC

clone size: few
J gene: TRBJ1-5
V gene: TRBV7-2
D gene: NA
CDR3 protein: CASSLRYDQPQHF
CDR3 DNA: TGTGCCAGCAGCTTAAGGTACGATCAGCCCCAGCATTTT

clone size: NA
J gene: TRBJ1-6
V gene: TRBV11-2
D gene: NA
CDR3 protein: CASSLEAGAHNSPLHF
CDR3 DNA: TGTGCCAGCAGCTTAGAGGCAGGAGCACATAATTCACCCCTCCACTTT

clone size: NA
J gene: TRBJ1-2
V gene: TRBV15
D gene: TRBD1
CDR3 protein: CATSRDWRTGGDYTF
CDR3 DNA: TGTGCCACCAGCAGAGATTGGCGGACAGGGGGCGACTACACCTTC

clone size: NA
J gene: TRBJ2-6
V gene: TRBV2
D gene: TRBD1
CDR3 protein: CASSQGTGSGANVLTF
CDR3 DNA: TGTGCCAGCAGTCAAGGGACAGGCTCTGGGGCCAACGTCCTGACTTTC

clone size: NA
J gene: TRBJ1-2
V gene: TRBV7-9
D gene: NA
CDR3 protein: CASSLGGGYGYTF
CDR3 DNA: TGTGCCAGCAGCTTAGGGGGGGGCTATGGCTACACCTTC

clone size: few
J gene: TRBJ2-3
V gene: TRBV19
D gene: NA
CDR3 protein: CASSKGDARVDTQYF
CDR3 DNA: TGTGCCAGTAGTAAGGGAGACGCCAGAGTAGATACGCAGTATTTT

clone size: NA
J gene: TRBJ2-5
V gene: TRBV29-1
D gene: NA
CDR3 protein: CSVALGRSQETQYF
CDR3 DNA: TGCAGCGTCGCTCTCGGCAGATCCCAAGAGACCCAGTACTTC

clone size: once
J gene: TRBJ1-2
V gene: TRBV10-3
D gene: TRBD1
CDR3 protein: CAISVSQGAHGYTF
CDR3 DNA: TGTGCCATCAGTGTTTCGCAGGGGGCGCATGGCTACACCTTC

clone size: NA
J gene: TRBJ1-2
V gene: TRBV6-5
D gene: TRBD1
CDR3 protein: CASSPNRGGGGYTF
CDR3 DNA: TGTGCCAGCAGTCCCAACAGGGGCGGTGGTGGCTACACCTTC

clone size: NA
J gene: TRBJ1-2
V gene: TRBV12-5
D gene: NA
CDR3 protein: CASGLVLGRDLGGYTF
CDR3 DNA: TGTGCTAGTGGTTTGGTACTGGGACGGGATTTGGGAGGCTACACCTTC

clone size: medium-sized
J gene: TRBJ2-2
V gene: TRBV7-8
D gene: TRBD2
CDR3 protein: CASSSRTSGNTGELFF
CDR3 DNA: TGTGCCAGCAGCTCCCGGACTAGCGGGAACACCGGGGAGCTGTTTTTT

clone size: NA
J gene: TRBJ2-1
V gene: TRBV7-2
D gene: TRBD2
CDR3 protein: CASSLGGGASSYNEQFF
CDR3 DNA: TGTGCCAGCAGCTTAGGCGGGGGGGCTAGCTCCTACAATGAGCAGTTCTTC

clone size: NA
J gene: TRBJ1-5
V gene: TRBV7-2
D gene: TRBD1
CDR3 protein: CASSSAGTGEGQPQHF
CDR3 DNA: TGTGCCAGCAGCTCTGCCGGGACAGGGGAGGGACAGCCCCAGCATTTT

clone size: once
J gene: TRBJ1-1
V gene: TRBV6-4
D gene: NA
CDR3 protein: CASSDSKISVKGDYF
CDR3 DNA: TGTGCCAGCAGTGACTCGAAAATTTCGGTGAAGGGCGACTACTTT

clone size: NA
J gene: TRBJ2-5
V gene: TRBV18
D gene: NA
CDR3 protein: CASSPFRDQETQYF
CDR3 DNA: TGTGCCAGCTCACCGTTCAGGGACCAAGAGACCCAGTACTTC